The clone carrying this TCR beta chain was counted many times. Its antigen is not identified. The data derive from a study of T-cell reconstitution after alpha-beta-depleted transplantation in children. Broader study findings: Several patients had high TCRbeta diversity at day 60; it came from surviving recipient T cells and thymic progenitors. Most T-cell counts and diversity one year after the transplant came from T cells that were newly produced. Alpha-beta T cells about two months after transplant reportedly derived from several hundred expanded graft clones.

The authors prepared the TCRbeta library with unique molecular identifiers. Using its own MiXCR run on the PCR reads, TCRdb lists one record per CDR3 protein. The profile shows hundreds of thousands of distinct CDR3 sequences, about a tenth of them singletons. Germline values: CDR1 SQVTM, CDR2 ANQGSEA. V shed 6 bases and J shed 5 bases, with 22 bases lying between them. The CDR3 runs to 15 residues. This receptor was obtained from a child less than two years old with acute myeloid leukemia, due to receive a stem cell transplant. The genes are TRBV29-1 and TRBJ1-2, with a possible D match to TRBD1 (6 bases). The material sequenced was PBMCs, taken before TCRalphabeta/CD19-depleted stem cell transplant. CDR3 DNA sequence: TGCAGCGTCGATGGTACCGAACAGGGAACATATGGCTACACCTTC. It yields the protein CSVDGTEQGTYGYTF. The full variable domain, rest sourced from reference TRBV29-1 and TRBJ1-2, is SAVISQKPSRDICQRGTSLTIQCQVDSQVTMMFWYRQQPGQSLTLIATANQGSEATYESGFVIDKFPISRPNLTFSTLTVSNMSPEDSSIYLCSVDGTEQGTYGYTFGSGTRLTVV.